The 27 T cell receptor beta chains below were found in one sample sequenced in a study of T cell responses to AZD1222 COVID-19 vaccine. Measured with immunoSEQ multiplex PCR; TCRdb has only the in-frame clones, and not every one. The sample includes about 140,000 clones, about nine tenths of them seen just once. The material was peripheral blood, obtained on day 0 of AZD1222 vaccination. The receptor set was obtained from an adult in good health.

The genes are TRBV30 and TRBJ1-4, with no clear D. Germline CDR1 reads GTSNPN; CDR2 reads SVGIG (reference sequence). The V and J ends lost 3 bases and 7 bases respectively, with 6 bases between them. CDR3 length equals 11 residues. The CDR3 loop is CAWRSGEKLFF. In nucleotides, the CDR3 is TGTGCCTGGAGGTCCGGTGAAAAACTGTTTTTT.

The chain carries TRBV5-1 and TRBJ1-2; 10 nucleotides match TRBD1. Germline assignment: CDR1 SGHRS and CDR2 YFSETQ. The CDR3 totals 14 residues. V was pared by 4 bases and J by 8 bases, with 8 bases of the junction left unmatched. The CDR3 is CASSEGQGMGGYTF. The DNA for the CDR3 is TGCGCCAGCAGCGAGGGACAGGGGATGGGCGGCTACACCTTC.

The chain recombines TRBV21-1 with TRBJ2-1; the table's D call of TRBD2 was not tested on the DNA. TRBV21-1 represents a pseudogene. The CDR3 is made up of 18 amino acids. The CDR3 here is CASSKGGGGVASYNEQFF. For the CDR3, the DNA is TGTGCCAGCAGCAAAGGGGGGGGAGGAGTTGCCTCCTACAATGAGCAGTTCTTC.

This chain links TRBV9 with TRBJ1-3; D gene unclear. The CDR3 runs 13 residues. V lost 5 bases, J lost 8 bases, and 14 bases lay in between. Germline V lookup: CDR1 SGDLS, CDR2 YYNGEE. CDR3: CASSFVVGDTIYF. DNA for the CDR3: TGTGCCAGCAGTTTCGTTGTCGGGGACACCATATATTTT.

The chain links TRBV19 to TRBJ2-7; 8 bases fit TRBD2. The CDR3 consists of 15 residues. Germline V gives CDR1 LNHDA, CDR2 SQIVND (reference sequence). J lost 2 bases, V lost 5 bases, and 8 bases had no gene match. The CDR3 is CASSPWSAGAYEQYF. CDR3 coding DNA: TGTGCCAGTAGTCCCTGGTCAGCGGGGGCCTACGAGCAGTACTTC.

The sample holds a few counts of this clone. V is TRBV12-3 or TRBV12-4 and J is TRBJ1-1, with D unclear. The V end lost 2 bases, the J end lost 7 bases, and 5 bases lay between the germline ends. This CDR3 spans 11 amino acids. The CDR3 here is CASSLRIEAFF. In nucleotides, the CDR3 is TGTGCCAGCAGTTTACGGATTGAAGCTTTCTTT.

CDR3 nucleotides: TGTGCCACTACTGGGGAACAGGGGGCGCCTGGAAACACCATATATTTT. Its translation is CATTGEQGAPGNTIYF. V usage is TRBV19 and J usage is TRBJ1-3; 9 nucleotides align to TRBD1. Germline V gene data show CDR1 as LNHDA and CDR2 as SQIVND (reference sequence). This CDR3 is 16 amino acids long. The V and J ends lost 10 bases and 2 bases, in that order; junction bases with no gene match: 12.

V and J are TRBV19 and TRBJ1-1, with a tentative D call TRBD1 (6 bases). V was cut by 3 bases and J by 2 bases, with 19 bases left in between. Germline CDR1 LNHDA, CDR2 SQIVND (reference sequence). There are 17 residues in the CDR3. The CDR3 region has the DNA TGTGCCAGTAGTATTAATAGGTGGGGCAGGGGAAACACTGAAGCTTTCTTT. Protein product: CASSINRWGRGNTEAFF.

This chain uses TRBV28 with TRBJ1-1, with no clear D. Deletions cut 5 bases from V and 1 base from J, with 14 bases between. CDR1 MDHEN and CDR2 SYDVKM come from the germline V gene. This CDR3 comprises 15 residues. The CDR3 reads CASSLFRRRNTEAFF. The DNA for the CDR3 is TGTGCCAGCAGTCTATTCCGTCGGAGGAACACTGAAGCTTTCTTT. The complete variable domain, with remaining parts taken from reference TRBV28 and TRBJ1-1, reads DVKVTQSSRYLVKRTGEKVFLECVQDMDHENMFWYRQDPGLGLRLIYFSYDVKMKEKGDIPEGYSVSREKKERFSLILESASTNQTSMYLCASSLFRRRNTEAFFGQGTRLTVV.

The chain links TRBV6-5 to TRBJ2-7, with TRBD2 matching 9 bases. Unmatched junction bases numbered 5, after V lost 2 bases and J lost 3 bases. The germline V gene has CDR1 MNHEY and CDR2 SVGAGI. The CDR3 has 15 amino acids. This chain's CDR3 is CASSYVGRGGYEQYF. The CDR3 DNA reads as TGTGCCAGCAGTTACGTTGGGCGGGGGGGCTACGAGCAGTACTTC.

The V call is TRBV11-3, the J call TRBJ2-2; 7 bases are a match to TRBD1. The J segment lost 6 bases and the V segment lost 7 bases, leaving 11 bases of the junction unmatched. The CDR3 spans 15 residues. Germline V gene lookup returns CDR1 SGHNT and CDR2 YENEEA. The CDR3 loop is CASTTGTVVSGELFF. As DNA, the CDR3 is TGTGCCAGCACTACGGGGACAGTCGTTTCCGGGGAGCTGTTTTTT.

The CDR3 DNA reads as TGCGCCAGCAGCCAGGGTCTAACAGGGGTCGGAAACACCATATATTTT. Protein sequence: CASSQGLTGVGNTIYF. V and J are TRBV4-3 and TRBJ1-3; 7 nucleotides align to TRBD1. The V gene's germline CDR1 is LGHNA and CDR2 YSLEER. V lost 3 bases, J lost 4 bases, and 9 bases stayed unmatched. The CDR3 consists of 16 residues.

Details on this clone: One junction end does not reproduce the germline sequence, and a read error may be involved. The V call is TRBV7-2, the J call TRBJ2-5, with TRBD2 identical over 12 bases. Germline CDR1 SGHTA, CDR2 FQGNSA. The CDR3 covers 14 residues. In DNA form, the CDR3 reads TGTGCCAGCAGCTTAGCGCTAGCGGGAGGGCCTAGCGACTTC. Translated, it gives CASSLALAGGPSDF. The full variable domain, its missing parts supplied by reference TRBV7-2 and TRBJ2-5, is GAGVSQSPSNKVTEKGKDVELRCDPISGHTALYWYRQSLGQGLEFLIYFQGNSAPDKSGLPSDRFSAERTGGSVSTLTIQRTQQEDSAVYLCASSLALAGGPSDFGPGTRLLVL.

V is TRBV5-6 and J is TRBJ2-2; tentatively, D is TRBD2 (6 bases). Between the trimmed V and J ends, which lost 4 bases and 1 base, there was a span of 17 bases. Looked up from germline, CDR1 is SGHDT and CDR2 is YYEEEE. There are 17 residues in the CDR3. CDR3 DNA sequence: TGTGCCAGCAGCCTACAACTTAGCGGAGTGAACACCGGGGAGCTGTTTTTT. Amino acids: CASSLQLSGVNTGELFF.

The chain has TRBV14 and TRBJ1-5, with D perhaps matching TRBD1 (5 bases). The CDR3 covers 15 residues. Trimming removed 1 base from V and 4 bases from J, with 11 bases in between. CDR1 and CDR2 from the germline V gene are SGHDN and FVKESK. This CDR3 is CASSQGAGINQPQHF. CDR3 coding DNA: TGTGCCAGCAGCCAAGGAGCAGGGATTAATCAGCCCCAGCATTTT.

This clone was recorded only once. V gene TRBV6-6 combines with J gene TRBJ2-1; no reliable D call. The CDR3 is 12 residues long. V lost 0 bases, J lost 7 bases, and 4 bases lay in between. Germline loops: CDR1 MNHNY, CDR2 SVGAGI (reference sequence). CDR3 in DNA: TGTGCCAGCAGTTACTCAGGGAATGAGCAGTTCTTC. It translates to CASSYSGNEQFF.

The chain joins TRBV29-1 to TRBJ2-1, with D possibly TRBD2 on 6 matching bases. The CDR3 runs 14 residues. Trimming left V 2 bases short and J 6 bases short, with 14 bases between. The V gene's germline CDR1 is SQVTM and CDR2 ANQGSEA. The CDR3 reads CSVERDFPINEQFF. DNA of the CDR3: TGCAGCGTTGAAAGGGACTTCCCTATCAATGAGCAGTTCTTC.

V is TRBV11-2 and J is TRBJ1-3; D is perhaps TRBD1 (6 bases). The V gene lost 6 bases and the J gene lost 0 bases, with 12 bases spanning the gap. The CDR3 loop spans 15 amino acids. From germline, CDR1 is SGHAT and CDR2 FQNNGV. The CDR3 reads CASRSTGTSGNTIYF. DNA of the CDR3: TGTGCCAGCAGATCGACAGGAACCTCTGGAAACACCATATATTTT.

The V call is TRBV5-5, the J call TRBJ1-1; no clear D gene. The CDR3 runs to 14 residues. The germline V gene encodes CDR1 SGHKS and CDR2 YYEKEE (reference sequence). Deletions cut 4 bases from V and 0 bases from J, with 10 bases between. The CDR3 loop reads CASSTPTVNTEAFF. The CDR3 bases are TGTGCCAGCAGCACACCGACTGTGAACACTGAAGCTTTCTTT.

This clone appeared once. The chain couples TRBV5-1 to TRBJ2-7, with D maybe TRBD2 (5 bases). The CDR3 runs 11 residues. Germline CDR1 reads SGHRS; CDR2 reads YFSETQ. Between the trimmed V and J ends, which lost 9 bases and 9 bases, there was a span of 16 bases. The CDR3 here is CANLVGLGQYF. The CDR3 DNA reads TGCGCCAACCTAGTCGGACTCGGGCAGTACTTC.

The V and J genes are TRBV19 and TRBJ1-1; maybe TRBD1 (6 bases). Trimming stripped 1 base from V and 3 bases from J, with 6 bases between. This CDR3 comprises 13 residues. Looked up from germline, CDR1 is LNHDA and CDR2 is SQIVND (reference sequence). CDR3 sequence: CASSIAGDTEAFF. The CDR3 bases are TGTGCCAGTAGTATAGCAGGGGACACTGAAGCTTTCTTT. Full variable domain (outside the CDR3, taken from reference TRBV19 and TRBJ1-1): DGGITQSPKYLFRKEGQNVTLSCEQNLNHDAMYWYRQDPGQGLRLIYYSQIVNDFQKGDIAEGYSVSREKKESFPLTVTSAQKNPTAFYLCASSIAGDTEAFFGQGTRLTVV.

V and J are TRBV9 and TRBJ1-1, with 7 bases fitting TRBD1. After removal of 2 bases from V and 3 bases from J, the junction contained 4 bases not matched to a gene. Germline values: CDR1 SGDLS, CDR2 YYNGEE. This CDR3 has 14 amino acids. The CDR3 nucleotides are TGTGCCAGCAGCGTCAGACAGGGTTACACTGAAGCTTTCTTT. Translating gives CASSVRQGYTEAFF.

This clone was observed a single time. The chain combines TRBV12-3 or TRBV12-4 with TRBJ1-5; D not certain. The CDR3 runs 13 residues. Trimming shortened V by 5 bases and J by 2 bases, and 7 bases separated the two germline ends. The CDR3 region is CASSRQGNQPQHF. The CDR3 DNA follows: TGTGCCAGCAGTCGGCAGGGCAATCAGCCCCAGCATTTT.

The chain joins TRBV10-2 to TRBJ1-1; unclear D gene. CDR3 length: 14 amino acids. The germline gives CDR1 WSHSY, CDR2 SAAADI. V lost 3 bases and J lost 1, with 9 bases in between. The CDR3, as DNA: TGCGCCAGCAGTGATTTCGGCCGGAACACTGAAGCTTTCTTT. It is translated as CASSDFGRNTEAFF.

This clone was counted many times. One end of the junction is discordant with germline, which a read error may explain. The rearrangement joins TRBV7-7 to TRBJ2-3; no clear D. This CDR3 comprises 14 residues. Per the germline V gene, CDR1 is SSHAT and CDR2 is FNYEAQ (reference sequence). The CDR3 sequence: CASSPQVTTDTQYF. CDR3 DNA: TGTGCTAGCAGCCCCCAGGTTACCACAGATACGCAGTATTTT.

The V and J genes are TRBV28 and TRBJ1-3, with D possibly matching TRBD1 (5 bases). The CDR3 sequence is 16 residues long. With 7 bases removed from V and 0 bases from J, the gap between germline ends came to 16 bases. Germline assignment: CDR1 MDHEN and CDR2 SYDVKM. This chain's CDR3 is CASIFGGPVSGNTIYF. In DNA form, the CDR3 reads TGTGCCAGCATCTTTGGGGGTCCCGTCTCTGGAAACACCATATATTTT.

The rearrangement links TRBV25-1 to TRBJ1-1; 7 bases match TRBD1. V shed 8 bases and J 6 bases; nucleotides not matched to a gene: 12. This CDR3 region has 14 residues. The germline CDR1 and CDR2 sequences are MGHDK and SYGVNS. Written as DNA, the CDR3 is TGTGCCAGCGGAATAAGGACAGGCACCGCTGAAGCTTTCTTT. It specifies CASGIRTGTAEAFF.